The TCR beta chain described here comes from a study of beta chain features in type 1 diabetes. TCRB transcripts that were expressed got sequenced, as all of the isolated RNA had been reverse transcribed. The assay was immunoSEQ multiplex PCR, and TCRdb's table has in-frame clones only and misses some. The sample consists of 350,000 to 450,000 clones, about 15% of them appearing once. Study results and caveats: A moderate, significant TCRB CDR3 shortening appeared in type 1 diabetes across four CD4+ subsets. Sequencing from cDNA could over-represent high-TCR-expressing cells. A definitive answer on HLA type influencing TCRB rearrangement was not reached here.

Comments on this clone: Its antigen remains unknown.

Purity exceeded 95% in all sorted populations. V lost 4 bases and J lost 2; bases outside the gene matches: 8. Germline V gene data show CDR1 as SGHTA and CDR2 as FQGTGA. The CDR3 has 16 amino acids. This clonotype was obtained from a man aged 25-45 years in good health. The V and J genes are TRBV7-3 and TRBJ2-3; 8 positions match TRBD2. The specimen was naive CD4+ T cells from blood. The CDR3 sequence: CASSSELAEFTDTQYF. CDR3 nucleotides: TGTGCCAGCAGCTCAGAACTAGCGGAGTTCACAGATACGCAGTATTTT.